Detailed here is one T cell receptor (beta chain). Antigen specificity is unknown. Clinical Activity Scores of at least 3, NOSPECS grades of at least 4 and durations under 3 months characterized ophthalmopathy patients. It was uncontrolled infection, other autoimmune disease, pregnancy or lactation that excluded patients. From under 12 ml of fresh peripheral blood, PBMCs were isolated. Amplification of TCR beta CDR3 regions used RNA as the template. An initial round of RT-PCR targeting the TCR CDR3 relied on the HTBI primer set. TCRdb analysed the multiplex PCR reads with MiXCR anew, one entry per CDR3 protein. The sample lists 410,000 or so distinct CDR3 sequences, roughly 14% occurring once. The CDR3 runs 13 residues. The germline CDR1 and CDR2 sequences are SGDLS and YYNGEE. Losses at the gene ends were 2 bases for V and 6 bases for J; bases not matched to a gene: 3. The sample is drawn from a study of T cells in Graves' hyperthyroidism and ophthalmopathy. Whole-study findings and limits: The majority of expanded thyroid clonotypes above 0.001 also appeared in blood.

The sequence was collected from a man aged 18 to 29 with Graves' ophthalmopathy. Sequenced sample: blood. The chain has TRBV9 and TRBJ2-7; 9 positions match TRBD2. The CDR3 sequence is CASSVGTSREQYF. CDR3 coding DNA: TGTGCCAGCAGCGTGGGGACTAGCCGCGAGCAGTACTTC.